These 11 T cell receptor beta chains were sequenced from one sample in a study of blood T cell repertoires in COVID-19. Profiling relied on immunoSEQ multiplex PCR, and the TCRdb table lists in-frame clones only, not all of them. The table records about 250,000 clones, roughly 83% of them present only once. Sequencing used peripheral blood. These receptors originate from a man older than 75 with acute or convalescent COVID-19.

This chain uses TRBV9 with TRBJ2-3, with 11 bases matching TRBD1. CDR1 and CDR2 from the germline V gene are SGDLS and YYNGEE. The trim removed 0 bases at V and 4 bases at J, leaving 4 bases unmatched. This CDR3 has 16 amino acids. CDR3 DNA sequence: TGTGCCAGCAGCGTAGGGACAGGGGGCGCGGCAGATACGCAGTATTTT. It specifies CASSVGTGGAADTQYF.

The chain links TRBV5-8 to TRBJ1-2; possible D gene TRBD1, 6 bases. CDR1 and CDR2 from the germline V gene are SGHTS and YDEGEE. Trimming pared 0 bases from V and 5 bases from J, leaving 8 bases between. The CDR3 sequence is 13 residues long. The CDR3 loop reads CASSLVTGYGYTF. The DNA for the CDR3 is TGTGCCAGCAGCTTGGTTACAGGGTATGGCTACACCTTC.

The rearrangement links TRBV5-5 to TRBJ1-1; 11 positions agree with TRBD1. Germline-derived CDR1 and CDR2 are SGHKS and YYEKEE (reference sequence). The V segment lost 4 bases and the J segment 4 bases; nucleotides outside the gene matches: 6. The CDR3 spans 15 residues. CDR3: CASSLGTGGGTEAFF. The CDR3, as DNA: TGTGCCAGCAGCCTAGGGACAGGGGGAGGCACTGAAGCTTTCTTT.

CDR3 bases: TGTGCCACCTCCCCTAGCGGAGCCTACGAGCAGTACTTC. Residues: CATSPSGAYEQYF. This sequence joins TRBV6-5 and TRBJ2-7; 7 nucleotides match TRBD2. There are 13 residues in the CDR3. The junction had 8 bases not matched to a gene; V was cut back by 10 bases and J by 2 bases. Germline CDR1 and CDR2: MNHEY and SVGAGI.

CDR3 nucleotide sequence: TGTGCCTGGAGCCAGGGGGGTGGCTACGAGCAGTACTTC. This sequence encodes CAWSQGGGYEQYF. The rearrangement joins TRBV30 to TRBJ2-7, with D perhaps matching TRBD1 (7 bases). Germline CDR1 GTSNPN, CDR2 SVGIG (reference sequence). V was shortened by 3 bases and J by 3 bases, with 12 bases between the two germline ends. The CDR3 extends over 13 amino acids.

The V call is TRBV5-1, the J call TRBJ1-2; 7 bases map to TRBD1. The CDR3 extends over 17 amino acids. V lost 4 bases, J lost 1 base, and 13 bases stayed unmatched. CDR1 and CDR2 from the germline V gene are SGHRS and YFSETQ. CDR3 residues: CASSLTPGTEFNYGYTF. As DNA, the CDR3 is TGCGCCAGCAGCCTCACTCCCGGGACAGAGTTTAACTATGGCTACACCTTC.

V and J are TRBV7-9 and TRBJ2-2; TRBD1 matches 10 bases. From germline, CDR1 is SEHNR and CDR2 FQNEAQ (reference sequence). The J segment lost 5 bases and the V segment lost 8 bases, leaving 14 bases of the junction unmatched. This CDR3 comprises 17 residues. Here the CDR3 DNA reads TGTGCCAGCGTGAAAGGCAACCGGGACAGGGGAACCGGGGAGCTGTTTTTT. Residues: CASVKGNRDRGTGELFF. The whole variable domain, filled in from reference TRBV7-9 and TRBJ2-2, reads DTGVSQNPRHKITKRGQNVTFRCDPISEHNRLYWYRQTLGQGPEFLTYFQNEAQLEKSRLLSDRFSAERPKGSFSTLEIQRTEQGDSAMYLCASVKGNRDRGTGELFFGEGSRLTVL.

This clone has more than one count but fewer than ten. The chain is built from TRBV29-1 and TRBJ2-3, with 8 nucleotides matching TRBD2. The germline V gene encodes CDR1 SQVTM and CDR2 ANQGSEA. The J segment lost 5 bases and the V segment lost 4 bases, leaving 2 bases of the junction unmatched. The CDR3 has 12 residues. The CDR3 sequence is CSVGSGGDTQYF. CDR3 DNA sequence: TGCAGCGTTGGGAGCGGGGGAGATACGCAGTATTTT.

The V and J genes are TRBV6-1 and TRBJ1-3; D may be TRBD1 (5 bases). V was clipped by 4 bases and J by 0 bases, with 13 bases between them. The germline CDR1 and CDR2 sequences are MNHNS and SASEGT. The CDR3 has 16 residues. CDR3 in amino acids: CASSAKPGSSGNTIYF. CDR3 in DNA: TGTGCCAGCAGTGCGAAACCAGGGTCCTCTGGAAACACCATATATTTT.

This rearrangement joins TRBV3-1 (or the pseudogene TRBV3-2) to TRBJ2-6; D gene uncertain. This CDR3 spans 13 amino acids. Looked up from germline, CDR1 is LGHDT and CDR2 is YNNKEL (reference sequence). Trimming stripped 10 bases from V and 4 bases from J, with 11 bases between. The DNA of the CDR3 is TGTGCCACTGAGCAAGCCGGGGCCAACGTCCTGACTTTC. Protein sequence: CATEQAGANVLTF.

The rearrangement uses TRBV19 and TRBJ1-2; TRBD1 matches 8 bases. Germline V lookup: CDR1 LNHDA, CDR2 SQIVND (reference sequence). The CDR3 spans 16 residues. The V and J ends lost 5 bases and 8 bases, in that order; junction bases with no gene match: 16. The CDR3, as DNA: TGTGCCAGTAGTCCGCGGACAGGGCGGGTGAAGGGCGGCTACACCTTC. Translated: CASSPRTGRVKGGYTF.